The clone carrying this T cell receptor beta chain was detected only a few times. Antigen: not known. Germline V gives CDR1 KGHSH, CDR2 LQKENI. This CDR3 is 16 amino acids long. V dropped 0 bases and J dropped 3; count of bases not matched to a gene: 5. The sample comes from a study of identical twins. Study-wide points: Among beta out-of-frame sequences, excess sharing between twins appeared weaker.

TCRdb reprocessed the 5' RACE reads with MiXCR, giving one entry per CDR3 protein. This table holds 200,000 to 250,000 distinct CDR3 sequences, 5% to 7% found once. This sample was also put to use in a study of T cells expressing NK-cell markers. That investigation notes: For a few donors, these clonotypes were likewise the leading ones in the CD3+CD56-NKG2C+ fraction.

The source of this sequence is a woman under 30 in good health. The sample was CD8+ T cells sorted from blood. The V call is TRBV18, the J call TRBJ2-7, with TRBD2 identical over 10 bases. The CDR3 bases are TGTGCCAGCTCACCACCAGGTACTAGCGGGGACTACGAGCAGTACTTC. It codes for CASSPPGTSGDYEQYF.